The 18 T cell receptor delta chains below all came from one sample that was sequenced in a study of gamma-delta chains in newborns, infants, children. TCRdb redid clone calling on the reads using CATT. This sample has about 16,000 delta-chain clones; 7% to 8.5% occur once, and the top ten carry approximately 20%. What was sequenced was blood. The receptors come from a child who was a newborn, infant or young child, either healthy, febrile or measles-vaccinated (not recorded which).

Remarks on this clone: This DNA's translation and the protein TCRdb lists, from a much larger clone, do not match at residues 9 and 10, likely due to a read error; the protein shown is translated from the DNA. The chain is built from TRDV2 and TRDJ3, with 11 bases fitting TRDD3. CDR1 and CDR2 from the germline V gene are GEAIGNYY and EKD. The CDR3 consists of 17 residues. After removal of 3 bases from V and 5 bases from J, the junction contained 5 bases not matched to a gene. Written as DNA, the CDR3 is TGTGCCTGTGACGTACTGGGGGATAACCGGGACACCCGACAGATGTTTTTC. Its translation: CACDVLGDNRDTRQMFF.

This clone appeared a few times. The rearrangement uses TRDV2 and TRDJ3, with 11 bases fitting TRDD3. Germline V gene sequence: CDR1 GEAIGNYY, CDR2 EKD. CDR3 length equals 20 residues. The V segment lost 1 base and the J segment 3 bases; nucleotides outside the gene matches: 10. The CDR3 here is CACDTMYWGIEDWDTRQMFF. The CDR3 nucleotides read TGTGCCTGTGACACTATGTACTGGGGGATAGAGGACTGGGACACCCGACAGATGTTTTTC.

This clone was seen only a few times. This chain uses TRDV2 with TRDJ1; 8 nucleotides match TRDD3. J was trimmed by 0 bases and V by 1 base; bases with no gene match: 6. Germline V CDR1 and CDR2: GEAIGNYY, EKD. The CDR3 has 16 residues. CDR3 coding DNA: TGTGCCTGTGACACTCTGGGGGACAAGTACACCGATAAACTCATCTTT. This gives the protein CACDTLGDKYTDKLIF.

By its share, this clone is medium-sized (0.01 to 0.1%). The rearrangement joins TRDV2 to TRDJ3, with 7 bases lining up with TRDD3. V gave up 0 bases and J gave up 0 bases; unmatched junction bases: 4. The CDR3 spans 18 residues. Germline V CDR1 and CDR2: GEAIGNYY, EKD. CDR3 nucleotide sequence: TGTGCCTGTGACACCTGGGGGACCGGCTCCTGGGACACCCGACAGATGTTTTTC. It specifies CACDTWGTGSWDTRQMFF.

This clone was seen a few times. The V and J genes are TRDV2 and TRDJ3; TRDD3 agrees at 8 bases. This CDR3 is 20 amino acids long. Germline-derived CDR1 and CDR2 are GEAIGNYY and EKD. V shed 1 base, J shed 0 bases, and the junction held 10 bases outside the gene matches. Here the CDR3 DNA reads TGTGCCTGTGACACACTGGGGGGTGGCGTGACCTCCTGGGACACCCGACAGATGTTTTTC. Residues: CACDTLGGGVTSWDTRQMFF.

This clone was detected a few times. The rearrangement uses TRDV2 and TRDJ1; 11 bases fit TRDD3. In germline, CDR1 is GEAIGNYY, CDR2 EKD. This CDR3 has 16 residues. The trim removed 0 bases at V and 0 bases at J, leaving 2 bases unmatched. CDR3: CACDTVGDTYTDKLIF. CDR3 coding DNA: TGTGCCTGTGACACCGTGGGGGATACGTACACCGATAAACTCATCTTT.

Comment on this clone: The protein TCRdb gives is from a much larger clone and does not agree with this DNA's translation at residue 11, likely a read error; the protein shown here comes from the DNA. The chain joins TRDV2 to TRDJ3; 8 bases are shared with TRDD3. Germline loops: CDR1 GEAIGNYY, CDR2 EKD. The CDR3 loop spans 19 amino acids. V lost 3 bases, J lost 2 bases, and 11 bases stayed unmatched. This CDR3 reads CACDATGGPSPWDTRQMFF. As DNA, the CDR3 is TGTGCCTGTGACGCTACTGGGGGCCCGAGCCCCTGGGACACCCGACAGATGTTTTTC.

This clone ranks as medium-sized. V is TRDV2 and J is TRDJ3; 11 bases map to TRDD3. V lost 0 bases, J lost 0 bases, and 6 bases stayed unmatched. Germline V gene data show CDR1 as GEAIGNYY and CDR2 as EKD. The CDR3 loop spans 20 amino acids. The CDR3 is CACDTVGGYGSSWDTRQMFF. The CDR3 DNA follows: TGTGCCTGTGACACCGTTGGGGGATACGGAAGCTCCTGGGACACCCGACAGATGTTTTTC.

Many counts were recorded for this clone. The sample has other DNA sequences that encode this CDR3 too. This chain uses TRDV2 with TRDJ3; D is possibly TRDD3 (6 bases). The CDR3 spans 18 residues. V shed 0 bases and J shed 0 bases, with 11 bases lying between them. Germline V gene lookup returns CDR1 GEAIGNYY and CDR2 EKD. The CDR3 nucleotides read TGTGCCTGTGACACCTGGGGGTCCAGCTCCTGGGACACCCGACAGATGTTTTTC. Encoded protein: CACDTWGSSSWDTRQMFF.

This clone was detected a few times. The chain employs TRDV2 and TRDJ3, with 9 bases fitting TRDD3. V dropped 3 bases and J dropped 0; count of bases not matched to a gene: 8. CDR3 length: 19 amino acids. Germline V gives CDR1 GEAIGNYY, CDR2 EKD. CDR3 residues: CACDPINWGSSWDTRQMFF. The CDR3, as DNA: TGTGCCTGTGACCCCATAAACTGGGGGAGCTCCTGGGACACCCGACAGATGTTTTTC.

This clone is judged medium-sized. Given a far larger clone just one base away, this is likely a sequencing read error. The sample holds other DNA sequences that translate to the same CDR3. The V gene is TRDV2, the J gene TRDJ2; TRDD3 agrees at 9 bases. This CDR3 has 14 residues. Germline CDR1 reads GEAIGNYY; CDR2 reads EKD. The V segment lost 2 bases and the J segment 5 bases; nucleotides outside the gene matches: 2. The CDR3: CACDILGDTAQLFF. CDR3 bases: TGTGCCTGTGACATCCTGGGGGATACAGCACAACTCTTCTTT.

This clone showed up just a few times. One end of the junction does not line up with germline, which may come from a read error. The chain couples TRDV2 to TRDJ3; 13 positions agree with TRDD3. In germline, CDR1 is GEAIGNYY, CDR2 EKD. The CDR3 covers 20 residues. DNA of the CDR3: TGTGCCTGTGGCACCGTAACTGGGGGATACGGCTCCTGGGACATCCGACAGATGTTTTTC. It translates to CACGTVTGGYGSWDIRQMFF.

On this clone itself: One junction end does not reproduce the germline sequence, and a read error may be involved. DNA of the CDR3: TGTGCCTGTGACACCTGGGGGCCCTACTCCTGGGACACCCGACGGATGTTTTTC. As protein: CACDTWGPYSWDTRRMFF. The chain joins TRDV2 to TRDJ3, with D possibly being TRDD3 (6 bases). Germline values: CDR1 GEAIGNYY, CDR2 EKD. CDR3 length: 18 amino acids.

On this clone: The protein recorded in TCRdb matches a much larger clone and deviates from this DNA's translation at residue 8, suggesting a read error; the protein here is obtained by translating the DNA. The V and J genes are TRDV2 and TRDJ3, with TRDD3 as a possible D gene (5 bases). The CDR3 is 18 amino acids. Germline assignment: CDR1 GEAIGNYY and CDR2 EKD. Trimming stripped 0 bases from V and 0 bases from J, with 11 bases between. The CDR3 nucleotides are TGTGCCTGTGACACCGTACTGGTGGACTCCTGGGACACCCGACAGATGTTTTTC. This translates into CACDTVLVDSWDTRQMFF.

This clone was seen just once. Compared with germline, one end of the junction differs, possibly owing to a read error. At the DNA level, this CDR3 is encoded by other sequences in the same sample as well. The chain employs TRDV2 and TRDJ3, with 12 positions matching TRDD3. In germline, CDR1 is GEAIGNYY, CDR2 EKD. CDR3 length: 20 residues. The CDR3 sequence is CACDTAWGIRSSWDTRQMFF. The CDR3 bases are TGTGCCTGTGACACCGCCTGGGGGATACGGAGCTCCTGGGACACCCGCCAGATGTTTTTC.

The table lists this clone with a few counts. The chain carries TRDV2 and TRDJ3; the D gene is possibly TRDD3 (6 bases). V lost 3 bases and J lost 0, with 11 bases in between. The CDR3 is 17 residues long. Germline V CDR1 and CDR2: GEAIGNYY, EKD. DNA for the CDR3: TGTGCCTGTGACGTTACTGGGAGCTCCTGGGACACCCGACAGATGTTTTTC. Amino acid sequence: CACDVTGSSWDTRQMFF.

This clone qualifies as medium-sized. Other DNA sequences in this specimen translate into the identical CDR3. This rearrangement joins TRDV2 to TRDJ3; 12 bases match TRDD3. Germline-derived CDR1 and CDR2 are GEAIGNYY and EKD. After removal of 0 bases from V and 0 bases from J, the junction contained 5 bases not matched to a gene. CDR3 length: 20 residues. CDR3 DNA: TGTGCCTGTGACACCGCTGGGGGATACGCATCCTCCTGGGACACCCGACAGATGTTTTTC. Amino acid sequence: CACDTAGGYASSWDTRQMFF.

CDR3 sequence (DNA): TGTGCCTGTGACACCATGTGGGATACTAGCGGCTCCTGGGACACCCGACAGATGTTTTTC. Its protein product is CACDTMWDTSGSWDTRQMFF. The rearrangement uses TRDV2 and TRDJ3; 7 nucleotides align to TRDD3. J gave up 0 bases and V 0 bases, and 10 bases lay outside the gene matches. This CDR3 region has 20 residues. CDR1 is GEAIGNYY and CDR2 is EKD in the germline V gene.